The entry below gives a single T cell receptor beta chain sequence along with its context. The entry originates in a study of blood T cells in healthy people across ages. With a J-beta primer mix and a sample-barcoded 5' primer, a second PCR ran about 6 to 11 cycles. TCRdb reprocessed the 5' RACE reads via MiXCR and lists one record per CDR3 protein. The profile covers roughly 700,000 distinct CDR3 sequences, with more than 20% appearing a single time and more than 8% taken by the ten largest. The sample also formed part of further work on T cells of mothers and their children. As that study records: Nine systemically healthy Caucasian donors: three mothers, six children. There were over 8.5 million TCR beta CDR3 reads from each mother and around 2.9 million from each child. No T cell clones of persistent microchimeric origin were detected.

The clonotype originates from a boy aged 5-17 years in good health. Material for sequencing was blood.

CDR3: CASSFSRLAGRETQYF. As DNA, the CDR3 is TGTGCCAGCAGCTTTTCTCGACTAGCGGGACGAGAGACCCAGTACTTC. The chain carries TRBV7-2 and TRBJ2-5; 11 nucleotides match TRBD2. The CDR3 runs 16 residues. CDR1 is SGHTA and CDR2 is FQGNSA in the germline V gene. V was clipped by 3 bases and J by 4 bases; unmatched bases: 7.